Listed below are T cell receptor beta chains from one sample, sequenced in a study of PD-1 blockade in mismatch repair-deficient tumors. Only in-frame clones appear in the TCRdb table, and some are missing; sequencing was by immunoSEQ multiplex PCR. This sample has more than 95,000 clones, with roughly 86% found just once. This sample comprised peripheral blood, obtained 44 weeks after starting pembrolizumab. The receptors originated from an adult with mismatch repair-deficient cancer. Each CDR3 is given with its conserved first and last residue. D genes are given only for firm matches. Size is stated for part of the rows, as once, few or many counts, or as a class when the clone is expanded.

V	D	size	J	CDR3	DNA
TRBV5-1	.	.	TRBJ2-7	CASSLGRAYYEQYF	TGCGCCAGCAGCTTGGGGAGGGCCTACTACGAGCAGTACTTC
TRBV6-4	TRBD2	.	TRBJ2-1	CASSDARTSGSGDYNEQFF	TGTGCCAGCAGTGACGCCCGGACTAGCGGGAGCGGTGACTACAATGAGCAGTTCTTC
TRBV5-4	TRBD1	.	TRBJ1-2	CASSLIGTVVGYTF	TGTGCCAGCAGCCTCATAGGGACAGTGGTTGGCTACACCTTC
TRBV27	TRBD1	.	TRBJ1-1	CASSGGQGAEAFF	TGTGCCAGCAGTGGGGGACAGGGGGCTGAAGCTTTCTTT
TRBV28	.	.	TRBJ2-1	CASSPSGVNNEQFF	TGTGCCAGCAGCCCAAGCGGAGTCAACAATGAGCAGTTCTTC
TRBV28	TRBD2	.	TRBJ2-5	CASTSSLAEETQYF	TGTGCCAGCACGAGCTCGCTAGCGGAAGAGACCCAGTACTTC
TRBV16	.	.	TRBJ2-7	CASSQVRAYEQYF	TGTGCCAGCAGCCAAGTCCGAGCCTACGAGCAGTACTTC
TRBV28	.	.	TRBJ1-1	CASSLWSSPGTEAFF	TGTGCCAGCAGTTTATGGTCCAGCCCAGGCACTGAAGCTTTCTTT
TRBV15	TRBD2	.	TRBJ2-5	CATSRGGLPYQETQYF	TGTGCCACCAGCAGGGGGGGGTTGCCGTACCAAGAGACCCAGTACTTC
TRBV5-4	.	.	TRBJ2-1	CASSLDQRRDNEQFF	TGTGCCAGCAGCCTGGATCAGAGACGCGACAATGAGCAGTTCTTC
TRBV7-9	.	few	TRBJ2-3	CASSPGRDIHTDTQYF	TGTGCCAGCAGCCCAGGTCGGGACATCCACACAGATACGCAGTATTTT
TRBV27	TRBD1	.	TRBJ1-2	CASSFTGGYGYTF	TGTGCCAGCAGTTTTACAGGGGGCTATGGCTACACCTTC
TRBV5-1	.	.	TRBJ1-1	CASSPTAYREAFF	TGCGCCAGCAGCCCCACAGCCTATAGAGAAGCTTTCTTT
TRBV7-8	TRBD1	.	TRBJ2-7	CASSRDRGREQYF	TGTGCCAGCAGTCGAGACAGGGGGCGTGAGCAGTACTTC
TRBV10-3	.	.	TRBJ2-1	CAISESTGDEQFF	TGTGCCATCAGTGAGTCCACGGGGGATGAGCAGTTCTTC
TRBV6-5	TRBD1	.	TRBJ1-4	CASSPTGVEYEKLFF	TGTGCCAGCAGCCCTACAGGGGTGGAGTATGAAAAACTGTTTTTT
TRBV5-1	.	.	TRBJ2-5	CASRTRQVDYRKGETQYF	TGCGCCAGCAGAACGAGACAGGTTGATTATAGAAAGGGGGAGACCCAGTACTTC
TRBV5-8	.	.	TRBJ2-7	CASSRAGRDYEQYF	TGTGCCAGCAGCCGAGCCGGACGGGACTACGAGCAGTACTTC
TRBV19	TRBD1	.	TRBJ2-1	CASSRGTGTYNEQFF	TGTGCCAGTAGTAGGGGGACAGGGACCTACAATGAGCAGTTCTTC
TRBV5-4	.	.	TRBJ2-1	CASRSTEITYNEQFF	TGTGCCAGCAGATCGACTGAGATCACCTACAATGAGCAGTTCTTC
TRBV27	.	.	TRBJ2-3	CASSPGAVGTDTQYF	TGTGCCAGCAGCCCGGGGGCGGTGGGGACAGATACGCAGTATTTT
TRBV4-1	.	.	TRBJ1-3	CASSHTRGPGNTIYF	TGCGCCAGCAGCCACACCCGGGGGCCAGGAAACACCATATATTTT
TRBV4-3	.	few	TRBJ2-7	CASSQDVGGAREQYF	TGCGCCAGCAGCCAAGATGTCGGAGGAGCACGAGAGCAGTACTTC
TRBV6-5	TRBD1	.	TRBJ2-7	CASSRDRDRQYF	TGTGCCAGCAGTCGGGACCGGGACAGGCAGTACTTC
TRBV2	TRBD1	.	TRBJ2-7	CASSNRDRGLEQYF	TGTGCCAGCAGTAACCGGGACAGGGGGCTCGAGCAGTACTTC
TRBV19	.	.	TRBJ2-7	CASSIIPGPTYEQYF	TGTGCCAGTAGTATTATTCCAGGACCAACCTACGAGCAGTACTTC
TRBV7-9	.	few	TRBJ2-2	CASSLRDTGELFF	TGTGCCAGCAGCTTGAGGGACACCGGGGAGCTGTTTTTT
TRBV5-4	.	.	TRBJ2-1	CASSLRVSFYNEQFF	TGTGCCAGCAGCTTGAGGGTCAGCTTCTACAATGAGCAGTTCTTC
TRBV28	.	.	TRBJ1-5	CASSKEGGVSNQPQHF	TGTGCCAGCAGTAAGGAAGGAGGGGTTAGCAATCAGCCCCAGCATTTT
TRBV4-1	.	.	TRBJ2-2	CASSQALLGGAGELFF	TGCGCCAGCAGCCAAGCTTTATTAGGTGGAGCCGGGGAGCTGTTTTTT